This paragraph covers one T cell receptor (beta chain) sequence. The data derive from a study of T cells in Graves' hyperthyroidism and ophthalmopathy. The CDR3 spans 14 residues. Trimming left V 8 bases short and J 5 bases short, with 22 bases between. Per the germline V gene, CDR1 is DFQATT and CDR2 is SNEGSKA (reference sequence). The CDR3 regions of TCR beta were amplified from RNA transcripts. HTBI primers were the set used in a first-round RT-PCR of the TCR CDR3. MiXCR was run by TCRdb on the multiplex PCR reads, yielding one entry per CDR3 protein. Counted here are around 23,000 distinct CDR3 sequences, 45% to 55% occurring once; the ten biggest clones make up around 23%. Aged 18 to 65, the patients had hyperthyroidism that was newly diagnosed and had lasted under 2 months. Uncontrolled infections, other autoimmune diseases, pregnancy or lactation led to exclusion of patients.

This chain links TRBV20-1 with TRBJ2-7; D might be TRBD1 (8 bases). The sample taken for sequencing was blood. This receptor was obtained from a woman between 40 and 55 years old with Graves' hyperthyroidism that later progressed to Graves' ophthalmopathy. CDR3 loop: CSIGGGTGLNEQYF. The CDR3 bases are TGCAGTATAGGGGGGGGGACAGGTTTAAACGAGCAGTACTTC.